Sequencing of this TCR beta chain was carried out in a study of blood T cell repertoires in COVID-19. The wider study: Sites across the United States, Italy and Spain contributed samples from acute and convalescent COVID-19. T cells, B-cell-depleted T cells, or PBMCs supplied cDNA or gDNA.

Germline V gene lookup returns CDR1 MNHNY and CDR2 SVGAGI (reference sequence). Trimming took 0 bases from V and 9 from J, leaving 6 bases between them. There are 12 residues in the CDR3. This clone was seen just once. In the original processing: From reference gene primer amplification, estimates of nucleated cell counts were derived. The repertoire was sequenced with immunoSEQ multiplex PCR; TCRdb's copy has only in-frame clones and lacks some. The V and J calls and clone size come from that table; D and trimming were worked out from the DNA. The sample yields around 320,000 clones, 70% to 90% seen once.

The chain combines TRBV6-6 with TRBJ1-5, with unresolved D. What was sequenced was peripheral blood. The sequence derives from a human donor in a cohort sampled during active COVID-19. The CDR3 loop is CASSYSSGPQHF. CDR3 nucleotides: TGTGCCAGCAGTTACTCGAGCGGGCCCCAGCATTTT.